This T cell receptor (beta chain) emerged from a study of T cell changes during pregnancy in multiple sclerosis. The CDR3 consists of 12 residues. TCRdb's table, derived via immunoSEQ multiplex PCR, lists solely in-frame clones and lacks some. The profile shows approximately 44,000 clones, roughly 92% of them singletons. This clonotype was sampled from a female donor with multiple sclerosis, enrolled in a pregnancy study. The V gene is TRBV12-2, the J gene TRBJ2-7; the table assigns TRBD2, which was not confirmed against the DNA. TRBV12-2 represents a pseudogene. The sequencing here drew on CD4+ T cells from peripheral blood mononuclear cells, taken in the first trimester of pregnancy. The CDR3 DNA reads TGTGCAAGTCGCTTAAGCGTGAGCGAGCAGTACTTC. Encoded protein: CASRLSVSEQYF.